This record covers a single T cell receptor (beta chain). Assay used: immunoSEQ multiplex PCR; TCRdb lists only in-frame clones, some missing. In the table there are 350,000 to 450,000 clones, approximately 89% of which are singletons. Everyone who took part was roughly 18 to 89 years old, and they came from about 23 US areas. This entry comes from a study of blood T cell repertoires in COVID-19. The receptor's source is a woman in her thirties who had recovered from COVID-19. What was sequenced was PBMCs or T cells enriched from blood (not recorded which).

The CDR3 loop reads CASSAEINYGYTF. The CDR3 coding sequence is TGTGCCAGCAGTGCGGAGATTAACTATGGCTACACCTTC. This chain joins TRBV2 and TRBJ1-2, with unresolved D. Trimming took off 4 bases at V and 1 base at J, with 7 bases between the two ends. This CDR3 has 13 residues. The germline CDR1 and CDR2 sequences are SNHLY and FYNNEI.